These T cell receptor beta chains were read from a single sample in a study of blood T cells in healthy people across ages. TCRdb independently ran MiXCR on the 5' RACE reads; one entry per CDR3 protein. The data contain some 1.6 million distinct CDR3 sequences, 30% to 40% of them singletons. Sequencing input: blood. The receptor set was obtained from a woman aged 25 to 39 in good health. Both conserved end residues are part of each CDR3. The order of the fields is CDR3 length, clone size, J gene, V gene, D gene, CDR3 DNA, CDR3 protein. D genes are given only for firm matches. Size tells how often a clone was seen (once, few, many) or the class of an expanded clone, and some rows leave it out.

15 | few | TRBJ1-6 | TRBV4-2 | . | TGTGCCAGCAGCCAAGAGTGGGGGATGAATTCACCCCTCCACTTT | CASSQEWGMNSPLHF
14 | few | TRBJ2-7 | TRBV5-1 | . | TGCGCCAGCAGCCCGGACTCCTACACCTACGAGCAGTACTTC | CASSPDSYTYEQYF
17 | . | TRBJ2-5 | TRBV4-1 | . | TGCGCCAGCAGCCATAGTCCCCATTCTCCCTCACAAGAGACCCAGTACTTC | CASSHSPHSPSQETQYF
15 | few | TRBJ1-1 | TRBV5-1 | . | TGCGCCAGCAGCCCTAGGACTGACGCGTACACTGAAGCTTTCTTT | CASSPRTDAYTEAFF
15 | many | TRBJ1-5 | TRBV20-1 | . | TGCAGTGCAAGCCCTCGGGGGGGTACAGGACAGCCCCAGCATTTT | CSASPRGGTGQPQHF
16 | few | TRBJ1-2 | TRBV7-9 | . | TGTGCCAGCAGCTTACTTAGCAGAGGCTCCGTCTATGGCTACACCTTC | CASSLLSRGSVYGYTF
17 | . | TRBJ2-6 | TRBV5-1 | . | TGCGCCAGCAGCCCACAGACGGGGGTGGCAGGGGCCAACGTCCTGACTTTC | CASSPQTGVAGANVLTF
14 | . | TRBJ2-1 | TRBV6-5 | TRBD2 | TGTGCCAGCCGACCGGGACTAGGGCCCAATGAGCAGTTCTTC | CASRPGLGPNEQFF
14 | . | TRBJ2-2 | TRBV20-1 | . | TGCAGTGCTCCTGACAGGGACTACACCGGGGAGCTGTTTTTT | CSAPDRDYTGELFF
15 | . | TRBJ1-4 | TRBV20-1 | . | TGCAGTGCTCGGGACGCGATGTACGCTAATGAAAAACTGTTTTTT | CSARDAMYANEKLFF
16 | few | TRBJ2-3 | TRBV7-9 | . | TGTGCCAGCAGCCTTCCGTGGGCGGCCAGCACAGATACGCAGTATTTT | CASSLPWAASTDTQYF
14 | . | TRBJ2-3 | TRBV28 | . | TGTGCCAGCAGGGAGGGGGGGGAGTCAGATACGCAGTATTTT | CASREGGESDTQYF
13 | few | TRBJ1-2 | TRBV28 | . | TGTGCCAGCAGTTTATCAAACGGGAGAGGCTACACCTTC | CASSLSNGRGYTF
14 | few | TRBJ1-1 | TRBV6-1 | . | TGTGCCAGCAGTGACCCCGACATGAACACTGAAGCTTTCTTT | CASSDPDMNTEAFF
14 | . | TRBJ1-6 | TRBV7-9 | . | TGTGCCAGCAGCGCCGGGACGGACAATTCACCCCTCCACTTT | CASSAGTDNSPLHF
16 | . | TRBJ1-5 | TRBV28 | . | TGTGCCAGCAGCCTAGCGGAGGGGTCTAGCAATCAGCCCCAGCATTTT | CASSLAEGSSNQPQHF
14 | . | TRBJ2-3 | TRBV28 | TRBD2 | TGTGCCAGCAGTTCCGGACTAGAGGCGAATACGCAGTATTTT | CASSSGLEANTQYF
17 | . | TRBJ1-4 | TRBV10-3 | TRBD1 | TGTGCCATCAGTGCCGGGACAGGGCTCCTAAGGGCTGAAAAACTGTTTTTT | CAISAGTGLLRAEKLFF
15 | . | TRBJ2-7 | TRBV7-8 | . | TGTGCCAGCAGCCGAGTCCCGGGGCAGATTTACGAGCAGTACTTC | CASSRVPGQIYEQYF
15 | few | TRBJ2-7 | TRBV7-9 | TRBD1 | TGTGCCAGCAGCCCGATTACAGGGGGGCCCTACGAGCAGTACTTC | CASSPITGGPYEQYF
16 | few | TRBJ2-1 | TRBV6-5 | TRBD2 | TGTGCCAGCAGCCGGGGTCCGCCTAGCGGTTACAATGAGCAGTTCTTC | CASSRGPPSGYNEQFF
17 | few | TRBJ2-5 | TRBV20-1 | TRBD2 | TGCAGTGCTGAGCCCGCCCGGGGTAGCGGGGGGGAGGAGACCCAGTACTTC | CSAEPARGSGGEETQYF
15 | few | TRBJ2-3 | TRBV5-6 | TRBD2 | TGTGCCAGCAGCTTGTCTAGCGGGGGTCCGGATACGCAGTATTTT | CASSLSSGGPDTQYF
14 | few | TRBJ2-1 | TRBV4-1 | TRBD1 | TGCGCCAGCAGCCTTCGGGACAGGAGGTATGAGCAGTTCTTC | CASSLRDRRYEQFF
16 | few | TRBJ2-7 | TRBV11-1 | TRBD1 | TGTGCCAGCAGCTCCACCCAGGACAGGAATAGGTACGAGCAGTACTTC | CASSSTQDRNRYEQYF
16 | . | TRBJ2-7 | TRBV18 | . | TGTGCCAGCTCACCATCGGGCGGGGCTCCTCTCCACGAGCAGTACTTC | CASSPSGGAPLHEQYF
15 | few | TRBJ2-1 | TRBV7-9 | TRBD1 | TGTGCCAGCAGCTTCTGGGACAGGGTTGCCAATGAGCAGTTCTTC | CASSFWDRVANEQFF
14 | few | TRBJ2-7 | TRBV12-3/TRBV12-4 | TRBD1 | TGTGCCAGCAGAAGGGACAGGACATCCTACGAGCAGTACTTC | CASRRDRTSYEQYF
13 | few | TRBJ1-6 | TRBV6-2/TRBV6-3 | . | TGTGCCAGCAACCGACCGAATAATTCACCCCTCCACTTT | CASNRPNNSPLHF
15 | few | TRBJ1-1 | TRBV5-1 | TRBD1 | TGCGCCAGCAGCTTGGCCCCCCGGACAGGCACTGAAGCTTTCTTT | CASSLAPRTGTEAFF
12 | few | TRBJ1-6 | TRBV6-5 | TRBD1 | TGTGCCAGCAGGGCAGGGGGTTCACCCCTCCACTTT | CASRAGGSPLHF
16 | few | TRBJ2-7 | TRBV6-8 | TRBD1 | TGTGCCAGCAGATCCCGACAGGGTCCCCTTTGGTACGAGCAGTACTTC | CASRSRQGPLWYEQYF
13 | once | TRBJ2-1 | TRBV20-1 | . | TGCAGTGCTAGAGAAGCGAGGCCCGGGGAGCAGTTCTTC | CSAREARPGEQFF
16 | few | TRBJ2-5 | TRBV12-3/TRBV12-4 | TRBD2 | TGTGCCAGCAGTTCCGGGGAGGGAATTAGGAGGGAGACCCAGTACTTC | CASSSGEGIRRETQYF
14 | . | TRBJ2-5 | TRBV7-3 | TRBD2 | TGTGCCAGCAGTTATAGCGGGGGGGTTGAGACCCAGTACTTC | CASSYSGGVETQYF